A single sample is the source of the 29 T cell receptor beta chains below, sequenced in a study of T cell responses to AZD1222 COVID-19 vaccine (dated by TCRdb to about 2021). The time point label, as the study defines it: baseline before first vaccination. The library was built by means of the immunoSEQ multiplex PCR assay. TCRdb obtained this table from immuneACCESS and retained in-frame rearrangements with V and J assigned. These tables miss some clones; where compared with another copy, unresolved V genes account for less than half of the shortfall, and the remainder is unexplained. Here the sample has some 120,000 clones; approximately 86% occur a single time. Together, the top ten hold 12% of the sample. Sequencing was performed on peripheral blood, taken on day 0 of AZD1222 vaccination. The receptors come from an adult in good health.

This chain connects TRBV5-1 to TRBJ1-2; TRBD1 is a possible D gene (5 bases). The V end was cut by 5 bases, the J end by 7 bases, with 18 bases between. Germline values: CDR1 SGHRS, CDR2 YFSETQ. The CDR3 has 14 residues. CDR3 DNA: TGCGCCAGCAGGGCTCAGGGTGAGGTGCGTGGCTACACCTTC. Translating it yields CASRAQGEVRGYTF.

The CDR3 region has the DNA TGTGCCAGTAGTGGGAGCGGGAGTTACGAGCAGTACTTC. Translation gives CASSGSGSYEQYF. The J gene is TRBJ2-7, the V gene TRBV19; 8 nucleotides align to TRBD2. The CDR3 length is 13 residues. The J segment lost 4 bases and the V segment lost 5 bases, leaving 4 bases of the junction unmatched. Germline-derived CDR1 and CDR2 are LNHDA and SQIVND (reference sequence). Full variable domain (rest looked up from reference TRBV19 and TRBJ2-7): DGGITQSPKYLFRKEGQNVTLSCEQNLNHDAMYWYRQDPGQGLRLIYYSQIVNDFQKGDIAEGYSVSREKKESFPLTVTSAQKNPTAFYLCASSGSGSYEQYFGPGTRLTVT.

The chain carries TRBV7-2 and TRBJ1-1; D unresolved. The ends were cut back, 1 base at V and 4 bases at J, with 10 bases in the middle. The CDR3 consists of 14 residues. CDR1 and CDR2 from the germline V gene are SGHTA and FQGNSA. CDR3 region: CASSLVSGVTEAFF. The CDR3 nucleotides are TGTGCCAGCAGCTTAGTTAGCGGGGTCACTGAAGCTTTCTTT.

The rearrangement uses TRBV10-1 and TRBJ2-1; 9 positions agree with TRBD2. CDR3 length equals 15 residues. J lost 7 bases, V lost 8 bases, and 12 bases had no gene match. The germline V gene has CDR1 WNHNN and CDR2 SYGVQD (reference sequence). Written as DNA, the CDR3 is TGCGCCAGCGGGTGGCCCCTAGCGGGGTATAATGAGCAGTTCTTC. It translates to CASGWPLAGYNEQFF.

Concerning this clone itself: The sample contains more than one DNA sequence encoding this CDR3. The J gene is TRBJ1-5, the V gene TRBV28; D unclear. This CDR3 spans 13 amino acids. Deletions cut 4 bases from V and 5 bases from J, with 9 bases between. Germline loops: CDR1 MDHEN, CDR2 SYDVKM. CDR3 in amino acids: CASSSENYQPQHF. The CDR3 nucleotides are TGTGCCAGCAGTTCAGAGAATTATCAGCCCCAGCATTTT.

The chain recombines TRBV5-1 with TRBJ2-1; TRBD2 matches at 9 bases. This CDR3 comprises 15 residues. V lost 4 bases, J lost 0 bases, and 2 bases stayed unmatched. The germline V gene encodes CDR1 SGHRS and CDR2 YFSETQ. The CDR3 spells CASSPSGDSYNEQFF. The CDR3 region has the DNA TGCGCCAGCAGCCCTAGCGGGGACTCCTACAATGAGCAGTTCTTC.

This clone was observed at least ten times. The chain is built from TRBV6-5 and TRBJ2-7, with D tentatively TRBD2 (7 bases). CDR3 length: 13 residues. V lost 2 bases, J lost 4 bases, and 9 bases lay in between. The germline gives CDR1 MNHEY, CDR2 SVGAGI. CDR3 amino acids: CASSYRGGYEQYF. DNA of the CDR3: TGTGCCAGCAGTTACAGGGGGGGTTACGAGCAGTACTTC.

V usage is TRBV19 and J usage is TRBJ2-2; D perhaps matches TRBD1 (5 bases). The CDR3 is 15 amino acids. V was clipped by 2 bases and J by 1 base, with 8 bases between them. Per germline, CDR1 LNHDA and CDR2 SQIVND (reference sequence). CDR3 nucleotide sequence: TGTGCCAGTAGTATAAATACAGGGAACACCGGGGAGCTGTTTTTT. Its protein product is CASSINTGNTGELFF. The full variable domain, completed using reference TRBV19 and TRBJ2-2, is DGGITQSPKYLFRKEGQNVTLSCEQNLNHDAMYWYRQDPGQGLRLIYYSQIVNDFQKGDIAEGYSVSREKKESFPLTVTSAQKNPTAFYLCASSINTGNTGELFFGEGSRLTVL.

The rearrangement joins TRBV11-2 to TRBJ2-3, with 8 bases matching TRBD2. This CDR3 is 16 amino acids long. V shed 7 bases and J 1 base; nucleotides not matched to a gene: 10. Germline assignment: CDR1 SGHAT and CDR2 FQNNGV. The CDR3 nucleotides are TGTGCCAGCACCCCGGGGGGGTTTTTCCGCACAGATACGCAGTATTTT. Protein product: CASTPGGFFRTDTQYF. Using reference TRBV11-2 and TRBJ2-3 for the parts outside the CDR3, the full variable domain is EAGVAQSPRYKIIEKRQSVAFWCNPISGHATLYWYQQILGQGPKLLIQFQNNGVVDDSQLPKDRFSAERLKGVDSTLKIQPAKLEDSAVYLCASTPGGFFRTDTQYFGPGTRLTVL.

The rearrangement links TRBV6-6 to TRBJ2-5, with 9 bases identical to TRBD1. This CDR3 has 14 residues. The V segment lost 0 bases and the J segment 4 bases; nucleotides outside the gene matches: 0. The germline V gene encodes CDR1 MNHNY and CDR2 SVGAGI (reference sequence). Written as DNA, the CDR3 is TGTGCCAGCAGTTACTCGGGACAGGGAGAGACCCAGTACTTC. Its translation: CASSYSGQGETQYF.

The chain carries TRBV27 and TRBJ2-5, with 14 bases fitting TRBD2. The CDR3 spans 16 residues. Germline trimming cut 3 bases from V and 5 bases from J; bases unmatched to any gene: 5. Germline CDR1 and CDR2: MNHEY and SMNVEV (reference sequence). The chain's CDR3 is CASSFLGLAGVETQYF. CDR3 coding DNA: TGTGCCAGCAGTTTCCTGGGACTAGCGGGGGTGGAGACCCAGTACTTC.

The chain joins TRBV19 to TRBJ2-7, with TRBD1 identical over 8 bases. V trimming: 6 bases; J trimming: 6 bases; junction bases outside the gene matches: 10. Germline lookup yields CDR1 LNHDA and CDR2 SQIVND (reference sequence). CDR3 size: 14 residues. This chain's CDR3 is CASRTTGGISEQYF. As DNA, the CDR3 is TGTGCCAGTAGGACCACAGGGGGTATAAGCGAGCAGTACTTC. Based on the CDR3 plus reference TRBV19 and TRBJ2-7, the full variable domain is DGGITQSPKYLFRKEGQNVTLSCEQNLNHDAMYWYRQDPGQGLRLIYYSQIVNDFQKGDIAEGYSVSREKKESFPLTVTSAQKNPTAFYLCASRTTGGISEQYFGPGTRLTVT.

For the CDR3, the DNA is TGTGCCAGCAGTCTCCTCGGACAGTTAAACACTGAAGCTTTCTTT. Protein: CASSLLGQLNTEAFF. This rearrangement joins TRBV28 to TRBJ1-1; possibly TRBD1 for D (6 bases). Germline loops: CDR1 MDHEN, CDR2 SYDVKM. The CDR3 has 15 residues. Trimming shortened V by 5 bases and J by 2 bases, and 15 bases separated the two germline ends.

This clone was observed a handful of times. The CDR3: CASSYSAWGRNEKLFF. The CDR3, as DNA: TGTGCCAGCAGTTACTCGGCATGGGGTAGGAATGAAAAACTGTTTTTT. This chain joins TRBV6-5 and TRBJ1-4; D gene unclear. The V end lost 0 bases, the J end lost 5 bases, and 13 bases lay between the germline ends. CDR1 and CDR2 from the germline V gene are MNHEY and SVGAGI. CDR3 length equals 16 residues.

The chain couples TRBV30 to TRBJ1-3; no definite D call. The germline CDR1 and CDR2 sequences are GTSNPN and SVGIG (reference sequence). Trimming cost V 4 bases and J 0 bases, with 19 bases left between them. The CDR3 is 17 residues long. This CDR3 reads CAWTEGRIRASGNTIYF. CDR3 DNA: TGTGCCTGGACTGAGGGTAGGATTCGGGCCTCTGGAAACACCATATATTTT.

The rearrangement joins TRBV24-1 to TRBJ1-1; the D gene is possibly TRBD1 (6 bases). Trimming took off 1 base at V and 11 bases at J, with 13 bases between the two ends. Germline V gene sequence: CDR1 KGHDR, CDR2 SFDVKD. This CDR3 has 13 residues. The CDR3: CATSDLTGIVAFF. The CDR3 region has the DNA TGTGCCACCAGTGATTTAACAGGGATAGTGGCTTTCTTT.

This clone was picked up one time. The V call is TRBV29-1, the J call TRBJ2-1, with TRBD1 as a possible D gene (5 bases). The V gene lost 3 bases and the J gene lost 7 bases, with 13 bases spanning the gap. The CDR3 length is 13 residues. CDR1 and CDR2 (germline): SQVTM, ANQGSEA. CDR3 DNA sequence: TGCAGCGTTGAGCAGAATAAGGGGAATGAGCAGTTCTTC. Translated, it gives CSVEQNKGNEQFF.

The rearrangement joins TRBV7-9 to TRBJ1-3, with D unclear. The germline V gene has CDR1 SEHNR and CDR2 FQNEAQ (reference sequence). Trimming cost V 1 base and J 2 bases, with 12 bases left between them. The CDR3 spans 16 residues. The CDR3 DNA reads as TGTGCCAGCAGCTTAGTTGGGGAAGGGACTGGAAACACCATATATTTT. This translates into CASSLVGEGTGNTIYF.

The V call is TRBV27, the J call TRBJ1-3; perhaps TRBD1 as D (6 bases). CDR1 is MNHEY and CDR2 is SMNVEV in the germline V gene (reference sequence). The CDR3 sequence is 14 residues long. Trimming removed 8 bases at V and 4 bases at J, with 15 bases between. This CDR3 is CASRGGAQGNTIYF. As DNA, the CDR3 is TGTGCCAGCCGCGGGGGGGCACAAGGAAACACCATATATTTT.

This rearrangement joins TRBV7-2 to TRBJ2-1, with a possible D match to TRBD2 (6 bases). The V end was cut by 3 bases, the J end by 10 bases, with 16 bases between. The CDR3 sequence is 14 residues long. The germline CDR1 and CDR2 sequences are SGHTA and FQGNSA. The CDR3 region is CASSFGGPSWEQFF. Here the CDR3 DNA reads TGTGCCAGCAGCTTCGGAGGGCCCTCTTGGGAGCAGTTCTTC.

This clone was seen a single time. J is TRBJ1-1 and V is TRBV19; D is unclear. Germline CDR1 is LNHDA and CDR2 is SQIVND (reference sequence). This CDR3 spans 13 amino acids. With 5 bases removed from V and 1 base from J, the gap between germline ends came to 8 bases. In DNA form, the CDR3 reads TGTGCCAGTAGTTTGGCAGAGAACACTGAAGCTTTCTTT. Its translation: CASSLAENTEAFF.

The genes are TRBV10-1 and TRBJ1-1; no definite D call. The V end was cut by 6 bases, the J end by 4 bases, with 12 bases between. The germline V gene has CDR1 WNHNN and CDR2 SYGVQD (reference sequence). The CDR3 extends over 13 amino acids. This chain's CDR3 is CASRGSGSTEAFF. The CDR3 DNA reads as TGCGCCAGCAGGGGGAGTGGGAGCACTGAAGCTTTCTTT.

CDR3 sequence: CASSTRRGDGYTF. In DNA, the CDR3 is TGTGCCAGCAGTACCAGGCGGGGGGATGGCTACACCTTC. The chain uses TRBV6-5 and TRBJ1-2; a weak D match, TRBD1 (5 bases). This CDR3 region has 13 residues. Germline CDR1 is MNHEY and CDR2 is SVGAGI. V gave up 5 bases and J gave up 6 bases, with 13 bases separating them.

The J gene is TRBJ2-3, the V gene TRBV5-4; TRBD1 agrees at 7 bases. Germline V gives CDR1 SGHNT, CDR2 YYREEE (reference sequence). This CDR3 is 14 amino acids long. V dropped 2 bases and J dropped 1; count of bases not matched to a gene: 1. The CDR3 DNA reads TGTGCCAGCAGCTTCGACAGGGGCACAGATACGCAGTATTTT. This encodes CASSFDRGTDTQYF.

This chain uses TRBV28 with TRBJ1-6, with 7 bases lining up with TRBD1. This CDR3 is built from 17 residues. V trimming: 0 bases; J trimming: 0 bases; junction bases outside the gene matches: 2. Germline V gene lookup returns CDR1 MDHEN and CDR2 SYDVKM. As DNA, the CDR3 is TGTGCCAGCAGTTTATGGGGACAGAGCTCCTATAATTCACCCCTCCACTTT. Protein sequence: CASSLWGQSSYNSPLHF.

This clone was detected only once. V is TRBV6-2 or TRBV6-3 and J is TRBJ1-5, with D tentatively TRBD1 (5 bases). CDR1 and CDR2 (germline): MNHEY, SVGEGT. This CDR3 contains 13 residues. Trimming removed 2 bases from V and 5 bases from J, with 7 bases in between. CDR3 nucleotide sequence: TGTGCCAGCAGTTACAGGGGCCATCAGCCCCAGCATTTT. Translated: CASSYRGHQPQHF.

As to this clone: Distinct nucleotide sequences in the sample also encode this CDR3. The chain carries TRBV7-8 and TRBJ2-3; D call uncertain. V was shortened by 5 bases and J by 1 base, with 4 bases between the two germline ends. CDR3 length: 12 amino acids. Germline CDR1 SGHVS, CDR2 FQNEAQ. The CDR3 sequence is CASSPRTDTQYF. DNA for the CDR3: TGTGCCAGCAGCCCCCGCACAGATACGCAGTATTTT.

CDR3 DNA sequence: TGTGCCAGCAGCTTGAGAGGACTGACCTATAATTCACCCCTCCACTTT. Translating it yields CASSLRGLTYNSPLHF. The genes are TRBV7-8 and TRBJ1-6; D remains ambiguous. CDR3 length: 16 amino acids. Trimming took off 3 bases at V and 2 bases at J, with 11 bases between the two ends. Germline assignment: CDR1 SGHVS and CDR2 FQNEAQ.

V and J are TRBV11-2 and TRBJ2-4, with 9 bases matching TRBD2. The trim removed 5 bases at V and 0 bases at J, leaving 11 bases unmatched. The CDR3 spans 18 residues. CDR1 is SGHAT, CDR2 FQNNGV, per germline. This CDR3 is CASSPAPSGKLAKNIQYF. The CDR3 DNA reads TGTGCCAGCAGCCCGGCACCTAGCGGGAAGTTAGCCAAAAACATTCAGTACTTC.